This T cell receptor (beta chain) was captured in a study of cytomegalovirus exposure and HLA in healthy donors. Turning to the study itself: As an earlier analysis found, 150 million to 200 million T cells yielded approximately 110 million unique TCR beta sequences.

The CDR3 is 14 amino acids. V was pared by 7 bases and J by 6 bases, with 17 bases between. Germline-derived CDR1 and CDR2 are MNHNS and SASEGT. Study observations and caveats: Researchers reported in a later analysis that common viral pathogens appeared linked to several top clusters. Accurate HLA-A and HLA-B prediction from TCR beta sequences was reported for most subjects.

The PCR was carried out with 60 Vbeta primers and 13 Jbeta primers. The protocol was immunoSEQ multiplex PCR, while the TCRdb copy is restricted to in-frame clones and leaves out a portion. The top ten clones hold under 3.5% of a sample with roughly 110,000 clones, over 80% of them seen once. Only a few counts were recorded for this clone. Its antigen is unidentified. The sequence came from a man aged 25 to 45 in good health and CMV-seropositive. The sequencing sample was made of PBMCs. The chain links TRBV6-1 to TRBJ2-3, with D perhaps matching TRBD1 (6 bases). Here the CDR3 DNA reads TGTGCCAGCAAGTCCGGGACACCGGGGGATACGCAGTATTTT. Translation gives CASKSGTPGDTQYF.